A selection of T cell receptor beta chains follows, all from one sample in a study of blood T cell repertoires in COVID-19. Sequencing used immunoSEQ multiplex PCR; TCRdb keeps in-frame clones, though not all of them. The data hold some 50,000 clones, with 84% observed a single time. The sequenced sample was peripheral blood. These receptors were collected from a man between 50 and 59 years old with acute or convalescent COVID-19. The conserved cysteine and the conserved F or W are not part of the CDR3 here. The D gene is left open where the match is weak.

D,V,CDR3
NA,TRBV2,ASRMVYTEAF
NA,TRBV25-1,ASSEGRTQETQY
NA,TRBV7-9,ASSAVADGELF
NA,TRBV18,ASSDRRGINEKLF
NA,TRBV29-1,SVEGEAGETQY
NA,TRBV19,ASSNQRAGELF
NA,TRBV9,ASSVSGAENNEQF
TRBD2,TRBV5-8,ASSLRSGRAGEQF
NA,TRBV30,AWIQGPIYGYT
TRBD1,TRBV6-2/TRBV6-3,ASSYWFGTGTIHEQF
NA,TRBV18,ASSSSTGIGEQY
NA,TRBV9,ASSVGGGTGELF
TRBD1,TRBV4-1,ASSQDGTGRSPLH
TRBD1,TRBV18,ASSTRTGLNTEAF
TRBD1,TRBV27,ASSLRDRGTEAF
TRBD1,TRBV6-5,ASITGTGDTEAF
NA,TRBV7-6,ASSSRHGTGNEQF
TRBD2,TRBV6-2/TRBV6-3,ASSHGLAGGHDTQY
NA,TRBV19,ASSKLQGINQPQH
NA,TRBV6-5,ASSMTTENTEAF
NA,TRBV10-3,AIKRTGGQETQY
NA,TRBV3-1/TRBV3-2,ASSQDPSQETQY
NA,TRBV14,ASSQAPTGPDNEKLF
TRBD2,TRBV4-1,ASSQGILGGARVEQF
TRBD2,TRBV11-2,ASSLGLASVEQY
TRBD1,TRBV2,ASSEPRQGHQPQH
NA,TRBV3-1/TRBV3-2,ASSLRQKNIQY
NA,TRBV7-3,ASSLSPAGTGNTIY
NA,TRBV5-8,ASSAAYFNYGYT
NA,TRBV6-5,ASRSQQSNQPQH
TRBD1,TRBV27,ASRFSGGNEKLF
NA,TRBV7-3,ASSSSGRSYNEQF
NA,TRBV7-6,ASSSALGGAGNTIY
TRBD1,TRBV5-1,ASSLGQYTEAF
NA,TRBV18,ASSPTGRGSNTEAF
NA,TRBV11-3,ASSLGAGTDTQY
TRBD1,TRBV13,ASSLRGPRGNQPQH
NA,TRBV27,ASSLSRLNTEAF
NA,TRBV11-2,ASSLGRSTGELF
NA,TRBV27,ASSITPGLSYGYT
NA,TRBV15,ATSRDLAGGAKNIQY
TRBD1,TRBV11-2,ASSLVHRGLTEAF